This T cell receptor (beta chain) was sequenced during a study of monozygotic twins with inflammatory bowel disease. For this clonotype: Antigen specificity is unknown.

The CDR3 runs to 12 residues. The germline gives CDR1 SGHRS, CDR2 YFSETQ. Whole-study results and caveats: No difference in repertoire similarity was seen between concordant and discordant twins, possibly because power was limited. The study supported no single strong signal or clonotype linked to IBD.

TCRdb re-called the 5' RACE reads; every CDR3 protein appears as one record, without DNA. The listing records approximately 160,000 distinct CDR3 sequences. Skipping T cell sorting, the study isolated total RNA directly from whole blood. Material for sequencing was blood. The chain combines TRBV5-1 with TRBJ2-7; no DNA is available, so the TRBD1 call from TCRdb remains unchecked. The TCR comes from a human donor with ulcerative colitis or Crohn's disease, or a healthy co-twin of an affected twin (not recorded which). The CDR3 region is CASSQDRDEQYF.